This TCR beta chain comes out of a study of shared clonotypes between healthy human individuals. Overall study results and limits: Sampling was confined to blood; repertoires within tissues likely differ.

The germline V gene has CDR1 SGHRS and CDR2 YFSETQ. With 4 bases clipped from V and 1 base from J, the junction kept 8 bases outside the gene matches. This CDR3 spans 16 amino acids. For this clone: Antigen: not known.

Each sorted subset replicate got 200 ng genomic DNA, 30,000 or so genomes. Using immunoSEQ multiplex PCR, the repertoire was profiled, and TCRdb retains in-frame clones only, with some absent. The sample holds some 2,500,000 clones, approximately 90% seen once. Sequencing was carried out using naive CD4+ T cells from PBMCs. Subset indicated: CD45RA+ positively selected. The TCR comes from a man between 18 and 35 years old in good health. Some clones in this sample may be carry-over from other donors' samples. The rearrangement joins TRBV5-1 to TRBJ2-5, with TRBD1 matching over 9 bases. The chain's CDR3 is CASSRAATGGQETQYF. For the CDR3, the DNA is TGCGCCAGCAGCCGCGCCGCGACAGGGGGCCAAGAGACCCAGTACTTC.